These 32 T cell receptor beta chains originate from one sample sequenced in a study of blood T cell repertoires in COVID-19. Libraries were prepared by immunoSEQ multiplex PCR; TCRdb keeps only in-frame clonotypes and omits some of them. In the table there are about 300,000 clones, 70% to 90% of which are singletons. Sequencing was done on a sample of PBMCs or T cells enriched from blood (not recorded which). These receptors were taken from a woman aged 25 to 39 who had recovered from COVID-19.

The genes are TRBV3-1 (or the pseudogene TRBV3-2) and TRBJ2-3, with D perhaps matching TRBD2 (7 bases). Trimming stripped 0 bases from V and 5 bases from J, with 21 bases between. The CDR3 is made up of 18 amino acids. Germline V gene lookup returns CDR1 LGHDT and CDR2 YNNKEL (reference sequence). The CDR3 DNA reads as TGTGCCAGCAGCCAAGATTTGGAGGGGGGGGGCCCCGGAGATACGCAGTATTTT. It codes for CASSQDLEGGGPGDTQYF.

This chain uses TRBV3-1 (or the pseudogene TRBV3-2) with TRBJ2-1; 12 positions match TRBD2. CDR3 length equals 18 residues. In germline, CDR1 is LGHDT, CDR2 YNNKEL (reference sequence). With V trimmed by 2 bases and J by 0 bases, 5 bases remained unmatched. The CDR3 reads CASSQRTSGVGSYNEQFF. CDR3 bases: TGTGCCAGCAGCCAAAGGACTAGCGGGGTGGGCTCCTACAATGAGCAGTTCTTC.

The chain joins TRBV5-1 to TRBJ2-5; 7 bases fit TRBD1. After removal of 6 bases from V and 5 bases from J, the junction contained 7 bases not matched to a gene. This CDR3 contains 13 residues. The V gene's germline CDR1 is SGHRS and CDR2 YFSETQ. The CDR3 is CASTTGAGETQYF. The CDR3 DNA follows: TGCGCCAGCACAACAGGGGCCGGGGAGACCCAGTACTTC. Looking up the rest from reference TRBV5-1 and TRBJ2-5 gives the full variable domain: KAGVTQTPRYLIKTRGQQVTLSCSPISGHRSVSWYQQTPGQGLQFLFEYFSETQRNKGNFPGRFSGRQFSNSRSEMNVSTLELGDSALYLCASTTGAGETQYFGPGTRLLVL.

The chain links TRBV3-1 (or the pseudogene TRBV3-2) to TRBJ2-5; weak D call: TRBD2 (6 bases). Trimming left V 1 base short and J 3 bases short, with 18 bases between. The CDR3 spans 17 residues. The V gene's germline CDR1 is LGHDT and CDR2 YNNKEL (reference sequence). The CDR3 region is CASSQVAGAGPKETQYF. The CDR3 DNA reads TGTGCCAGCAGCCAAGTGGCTGGGGCGGGGCCGAAAGAGACCCAGTACTTC.

The CDR3 spells CASSTPSGGLGTDTQYF. DNA of the CDR3: TGTGCCAGCAGCACACCCTCGGGCGGACTAGGGACAGATACGCAGTATTTT. The rearrangement links TRBV7-3 to TRBJ2-3; 7 bases fit TRBD2. The germline gives CDR1 SGHTA, CDR2 FQGTGA. Losses at the gene ends were 5 bases for V and 3 bases for J; bases not matched to a gene: 14. The CDR3 contains 17 residues.

The V and J genes are TRBV4-3 and TRBJ1-6, with D maybe TRBD1 (6 bases). This CDR3 has 16 residues. Germline CDR1 LGHNA, CDR2 YSLEER. The V and J ends lost 3 bases and 7 bases respectively, with 16 bases between them. CDR3 protein: CASSQGLGGLNSPLHF. The CDR3 nucleotides read TGCGCCAGCAGCCAGGGTCTGGGGGGGCTGAATTCACCCCTCCACTTT.

J is TRBJ1-1 and V is TRBV2; D is unresolved. The germline V gene has CDR1 SNHLY and CDR2 FYNNEI. The CDR3 runs 13 residues. V shed 7 bases and J shed 3 bases, with 12 bases lying between them. CDR3 sequence reads: CASTLGWDTEAFF. CDR3 coding DNA: TGTGCCAGCACCCTAGGCTGGGACACTGAAGCTTTCTTT.

The chain has TRBV7-2 and TRBJ2-5; 11 bases align to TRBD2. Germline V gene lookup returns CDR1 SGHTA and CDR2 FQGNSA. This CDR3 spans 15 amino acids. Germline trimming cut 2 bases from V and 7 bases from J; bases unmatched to any gene: 6. This chain's CDR3 is CASSLTLAGEGTQYF. Written as DNA, the CDR3 is TGTGCCAGCAGCTTAACACTAGCGGGGGAGGGGACCCAGTACTTC.

There are a few counts of this clone. CDR3 sequence (DNA): TGTGCCAGCAGCTTTCGACAGGGCCAAGAGACCCAGTACTTC. Translating it yields CASSFRQGQETQYF. The chain has TRBV9 and TRBJ2-5, with 7 bases lining up with TRBD1. This CDR3 region has 14 residues. J gave up 1 base and V 4 bases, and 4 bases lay outside the gene matches. From germline, CDR1 is SGDLS and CDR2 YYNGEE.

The chain couples TRBV9 to TRBJ2-7; 7 positions match TRBD2. The ends lost 0 bases at V and 7 bases at J; junction bases unmatched: 7. CDR3 length: 14 residues. Germline CDR1 is SGDLS and CDR2 is YYNGEE. The CDR3 reads CASSVAGWGGEQYF. Here the CDR3 DNA reads TGTGCCAGCAGCGTAGCTGGTTGGGGAGGGGAGCAGTACTTC. The full variable domain, completed using reference TRBV9 and TRBJ2-7, is DSGVTQTPKHLITATGQRVTLRCSPRSGDLSVYWYQQSLDQGLQFLIQYYNGEERAKGNILERFSAQQFPDLHSELNLSSLELGDSALYFCASSVAGWGGEQYFGPGTRLTVT.

J is TRBJ1-1 and V is TRBV19, with D possibly matching TRBD1 (5 bases). This CDR3 has 15 residues. CDR1 is LNHDA and CDR2 is SQIVND in the germline V gene (reference sequence). Trimming left V 7 bases short and J 4 bases short, with 19 bases between. The CDR3, as DNA: TGTGCCAGTACCCCTCGGGGGGAGTTGGGCACTGAAGCTTTCTTT. It specifies CASTPRGELGTEAFF.

The chain carries TRBV5-4 and TRBJ2-1; D is perhaps TRBD2 (5 bases). Germline assignment: CDR1 SGHNT and CDR2 YYREEE (reference sequence). Trimming took 2 bases from V and 6 from J, leaving 9 bases between them. This CDR3 has 13 residues. CDR3 sequence: CASSFGVSNEQFF. CDR3 nucleotide sequence: TGTGCCAGCAGCTTCGGGGTCAGCAATGAGCAGTTCTTC.

J is TRBJ2-1 and V is TRBV30; TRBD2 matches 8 bases. Germline trimming cut 5 bases from V and 7 bases from J; bases unmatched to any gene: 10. Germline V gene data show CDR1 as GTSNPN and CDR2 as SVGIG (reference sequence). The CDR3 loop spans 14 amino acids. The CDR3 loop reads CAWDPRGGWNEQFF. The CDR3 DNA sequence: TGTGCCTGGGACCCCCGGGGGGGTTGGAATGAGCAGTTCTTC. The full variable domain, with the rest looked up from reference TRBV30 and TRBJ2-1, is SQTIHQWPATLVQPVGSPLSLECTVEGTSNPNLYWYRQAAGRGLQLLFYSVGIGQISSEVPQNLSASRPQDRQFILSSKKLLLSDSGFYLCAWDPRGGWNEQFFGPGTRLTVL.

V usage is TRBV11-2 and J usage is TRBJ2-3; D perhaps matches TRBD2 (7 bases). CDR1 is SGHAT and CDR2 is FQNNGV in the germline V gene. This CDR3 comprises 16 residues. Trimming left V 5 bases short and J 0 bases short, with 15 bases between. DNA for the CDR3: TGTGCCAGCAGCCCCCGGGGGGCTACTAGCACAGATACGCAGTATTTT. Translating gives CASSPRGATSTDTQYF.

This chain links TRBV5-8 with TRBJ2-1, with a possible D match to TRBD2 (6 bases). The germline V gene has CDR1 SGHTS and CDR2 YDEGEE. V lost 0 bases and J lost 9, with 13 bases in between. The CDR3 is made up of 14 amino acids. The CDR3 region has the DNA TGTGCCAGCAGCTTGGGGTTAAGGGACTCTGAGCAGTTCTTC. Translating gives CASSLGLRDSEQFF.

This chain links TRBV30 with TRBJ1-5; a possible D gene is TRBD1 (6 bases). Germline V gene data show CDR1 as GTSNPN and CDR2 as SVGIG (reference sequence). V lost 0 bases and J lost 6, with 12 bases in between. This CDR3 has 14 residues. This CDR3 is CAWSVGGRGQPQHF. The CDR3 DNA follows: TGTGCCTGGAGTGTAGGGGGAAGAGGTCAGCCCCAGCATTTT.

The CDR3 loop reads CASSLGLAGDNEQFF. The CDR3 region has the DNA TGCGCCAGCAGCCTAGGACTAGCGGGGGATAATGAGCAGTTCTTC. The rearrangement joins TRBV5-1 to TRBJ2-1; 13 bases match TRBD2. The CDR3 contains 15 residues. Trimming at V came to 4 bases and at J to 7 bases, leaving 5 bases not matched to a gene. Germline assignment: CDR1 SGHRS and CDR2 YFSETQ.

The chain uses TRBV30 and TRBJ1-3; no definite D call. This CDR3 contains 13 residues. V was shortened by 7 bases and J by 3 bases, with 13 bases between the two germline ends. Germline-derived CDR1 and CDR2 are GTSNPN and SVGIG (reference sequence). The CDR3 region has the DNA TGTGCCTTGCGGTACGGTGGTGGAAACACCATATATTTT. Protein sequence: CALRYGGGNTIYF.

The genes are TRBV28 and TRBJ1-2; possibly TRBD1 for D (6 bases). The CDR3 runs 14 residues. CDR1 is MDHEN, CDR2 SYDVKM, per germline. V shed 5 bases and J shed 4 bases, with 14 bases lying between them. Here the CDR3 DNA reads TGTGCCAGCAGTGCCACGGACAGAAGCTATGGCTACACCTTC. It translates to CASSATDRSYGYTF.

The V and J genes are TRBV6-5 and TRBJ1-2; 7 nucleotides agree with TRBD1. The length of the CDR3 is 15 residues. The junction had 6 bases not matched to a gene; V was cut back by 5 bases and J by 0 bases. Per germline, CDR1 MNHEY and CDR2 SVGAGI. The CDR3 reads CASSPDRRANYGYTF. CDR3 coding DNA: TGTGCCAGCAGTCCGGACAGGCGAGCTAACTATGGCTACACCTTC.

The rearrangement links TRBV7-9 to TRBJ1-2; D is unclear. Trimming left V 5 bases short and J 4 bases short, with 14 bases between. This CDR3 is built from 14 residues. CDR1 and CDR2 (germline): SEHNR, FQNEAQ (reference sequence). The CDR3 DNA is TGTGCCAGCAGCCCTCCGGGGAATCCCTATGGCTACACCTTC. Residues: CASSPPGNPYGYTF.

The rearrangement links TRBV5-4 to TRBJ1-2; D ambiguous. The CDR3 spans 13 residues. V was pared by 4 bases and J by 3 bases, with 10 bases between. Germline V gene data show CDR1 as SGHNT and CDR2 as YYREEE (reference sequence). The DNA for the CDR3 is TGTGCCAGCAGCAAGCGGAGGGACTATGGCTACACCTTC. Its protein product is CASSKRRDYGYTF.

The chain joins TRBV15 to TRBJ1-2; D remains ambiguous. The V gene lost 1 base and the J gene lost 6 bases, with 9 bases spanning the gap. Germline CDR1 reads LNHNV; CDR2 reads YYDKDF (reference sequence). The CDR3 has 13 residues. The DNA of the CDR3 is TGTGCCACCAGCAGAGTTGGAGGGAATGGCTACACCTTC. Amino acids: CATSRVGGNGYTF.

The J gene is TRBJ2-7, the V gene TRBV30; 7 bases agree with TRBD1. CDR1 is GTSNPN and CDR2 is SVGIG in the germline V gene (reference sequence). The CDR3 length is 12 residues. V lost 4 bases, J lost 2 bases, and 2 bases stayed unmatched. The CDR3 nucleotides read TGTGCCTGGATGCAGGGGGCCTACGAGCAGTACTTC. Translating gives CAWMQGAYEQYF.

V and J are TRBV5-1 and TRBJ2-1, with TRBD2 matching 11 bases. The junction had 4 bases not matched to a gene; V was cut back by 0 bases and J by 5 bases. The CDR3 sequence is 16 residues long. Germline CDR1 SGHRS, CDR2 YFSETQ. The CDR3 loop reads CASSLVLAGGNNEQFF. For the CDR3, the DNA is TGCGCCAGCAGCTTGGTGCTAGCGGGGGGAAACAATGAGCAGTTCTTC. The full variable domain, completed using reference TRBV5-1 and TRBJ2-1, is KAGVTQTPRYLIKTRGQQVTLSCSPISGHRSVSWYQQTPGQGLQFLFEYFSETQRNKGNFPGRFSGRQFSNSRSEMNVSTLELGDSALYLCASSLVLAGGNNEQFFGPGTRLTVL.

This rearrangement joins TRBV5-4 to TRBJ1-2, with 9 bases that match TRBD1. The germline V gene has CDR1 SGHNT and CDR2 YYREEE (reference sequence). The CDR3 loop spans 16 amino acids. V lost 6 bases to trimming and J lost 8 bases; unmatched junction nucleotides: 17. CDR3 DNA: TGTGCCAGCACCCCACAGGGGGCGACCTGGTATCCGGGCTACACCTTC. Translating gives CASTPQGATWYPGYTF.

CDR3 loop: CASKINQGNYGYTF. Here the CDR3 DNA reads TGTGCCAGCAAAATTAATCAGGGGAACTATGGCTACACCTTC. The genes are TRBV6-5 and TRBJ1-2; TRBD1 might be the D (6 bases). V lost 7 bases to trimming and J lost 2 bases, with 14 bases between them. This CDR3 has 14 residues. Germline V gene sequence: CDR1 MNHEY, CDR2 SVGAGI.

The chain is built from TRBV30 and TRBJ1-2; D gene ambiguous. The length of the CDR3 is 11 residues. Trimming stripped 3 bases from V and 7 bases from J, with 9 bases between. Germline CDR1 and CDR2: GTSNPN and SVGIG (reference sequence). Written as DNA, the CDR3 is TGTGCCTGGAGCGGGGTACGTGGCTACACCTTC. Translated, it gives CAWSGVRGYTF.

V usage is TRBV6-2 or TRBV6-3 and J usage is TRBJ2-1; TRBD2 matches at 10 bases. The CDR3 length is 12 residues. The V segment lost 5 bases and the J segment 10 bases; nucleotides outside the gene matches: 2. CDR1 MNHEY and CDR2 SVGEGT come from the germline V gene. CDR3 in DNA: TGTGCCAGCAGTAAACTAGCGGGGGAGCAGTTCTTC. Protein product: CASSKLAGEQFF.

This chain connects TRBV7-2 to TRBJ2-1; 8 bases agree with TRBD2. Germline V gene sequence: CDR1 SGHTA, CDR2 FQGNSA. The CDR3 spans 17 residues. V was clipped by 1 base and J by 0 bases; unmatched bases: 5. CDR3 amino acids: CASSLDLAGGSYNEQFF. CDR3 DNA sequence: TGTGCCAGCAGCTTAGATCTGGCGGGGGGCTCCTACAATGAGCAGTTCTTC.

The chain's CDR3 is CAWSREGGRGVAQHF. The CDR3 nucleotides are TGTGCCTGGAGTCGCGAGGGCGGGAGAGGTGTAGCCCAGCATTTT. The rearrangement links TRBV30 to TRBJ1-5; D call uncertain. V was trimmed by 2 bases and J by 11 bases, leaving 22 bases between them. Germline V gene sequence: CDR1 GTSNPN, CDR2 SVGIG (reference sequence). This CDR3 spans 15 amino acids.

This clone was seen more than once but under ten times. V is TRBV11-3 and J is TRBJ1-4; D perhaps matches TRBD1 (6 bases). The CDR3 has 15 residues. Germline CDR1 is SGHNT and CDR2 is YENEEA. Trimming removed 1 base at V and 7 bases at J, with 13 bases between. This CDR3 reads CASSLVQGGGEKLFF. The CDR3 bases are TGTGCCAGCAGCTTAGTCCAGGGAGGGGGTGAAAAACTGTTTTTT.